The next 11 T cell receptor beta chains were all read from a single sample in a study of monozygotic twins with inflammatory bowel disease. TCRdb processed the 5' RACE reads again and assigns one entry to each CDR3 protein, with no DNA. Its listing shows 160,000 or so distinct CDR3 sequences. The material sequenced was blood. The receptors come from a human donor with ulcerative colitis or Crohn's disease, or a healthy co-twin of an affected twin (not recorded which).

CDR3 region: CTSSLTSYEQYF. The genes are TRBV28 and TRBJ2-7. Germline V CDR1 and CDR2: MDHEN, SYDVKM. This CDR3 is built from 12 residues.

This chain joins TRBV28 and TRBJ1-3. The CDR3 spans 14 residues. Germline V CDR1 and CDR2: MDHEN, SYDVKM. The CDR3 loop reads CASSFERAGNTIYF.

The rearrangement links TRBV12-3 or TRBV12-4 to TRBJ1-2; TCRdb's D call, TRBD1, is unchecked because there is no DNA. CDR3 length: 15 residues. CDR3: CASSPYTGQSYGYTF.

This rearrangement joins TRBV3-1 to TRBJ1-3. Germline V gene data show CDR1 as LGHDT and CDR2 as YNNKEL (reference sequence). CDR3 length: 14 amino acids. Here the CDR3 reads CASSLQVTGNTIYF. The full variable domain, in which reference TRBV3-1 and TRBJ1-3 provide the parts outside the CDR3, is DTAVSQTPKYLVTQMGNDKSIKCEQNLGHDTMYWYKQDSKKFLKIMFSYNNKELIINETVPNRFSPKSPDKAHLNLHINSLELGDSAVYFCASSLQVTGNTIYFGEGSWLTVV.

This chain connects TRBV6-1 to TRBJ2-5. Germline V lookup: CDR1 MNHNS, CDR2 SASEGT. The CDR3 totals 11 residues. The CDR3 spells CASSKVETQYF.

V gene TRBV5-5 combines with J gene TRBJ2-3. The CDR3 extends over 12 amino acids. Germline V gene data show CDR1 as SGHKS and CDR2 as YYEKEE (reference sequence). The CDR3 spells CASSPTRDTQYF.

The CDR3 protein is CASTPYEGVRTGELFF. The gene calls are TRBV18 and TRBJ2-2; no DNA is available, so the TRBD2 call from TCRdb remains unchecked. The CDR3 runs 16 residues. Germline-derived CDR1 and CDR2 are KGHSH and LQKENI.

V is TRBV18 and J is TRBJ1-1; TCRdb picks TRBD1, but there is no DNA to check that call. Germline V lookup: CDR1 KGHSH, CDR2 LQKENI. The CDR3 is 13 residues long. The CDR3 sequence: CASSQGARTEAFF.

The chain joins TRBV6-5 to TRBJ2-1. Germline lookup yields CDR1 MNHEY and CDR2 SVGAGI. The CDR3 loop spans 14 amino acids. This CDR3 reads CASSYSRLYNEQFF.

The chain employs TRBV2 and TRBJ1-2. CDR3 length: 13 amino acids. Germline V gives CDR1 SNHLY, CDR2 FYNNEI. This chain's CDR3 is CASSPGLDYGYTF.

The chain couples TRBV12-3 or TRBV12-4 to TRBJ2-6; TCRdb lists TRBD1, though no DNA is available to test this call. CDR3 length: 16 residues. CDR3 loop: CASSPDRGSGANVLTF.